This section outlines one TCR beta chain sequence together with its context. What it binds is not known. This entry belongs to a study of CD8 T cells in Susac syndrome. Germline V CDR1 and CDR2: SQVTM, ANQGSEA. This CDR3 contains 14 residues. V lost 6 bases and J lost 4, with 18 bases in between. Study-level findings and limits: The relatively small number of individuals in the TCR sequencing and HLA analysis was acknowledged by the study.

About 0.5 to 1 ug RNA was reverse transcribed with random hexamers. It was immunoSEQ multiplex PCR that amplified TCR beta CDR3 across 54 Vbeta and 13 Jbeta. TCRdb used MiXCR to reprocess the immunoSEQ multiplex PCR reads, holding one entry per CDR3 protein. The sample comprises nearly 200,000 distinct CDR3 sequences, 90% to 95% of which are singletons, and just under 0.095% rests with the top ten. Sequencing of TCR beta covered CD8+ and CD4+ T cells obtained from blood. While CD8+ and CD4+ T cells were isolated negatively, TEMRA cells were enriched by FACS. The chain uses TRBV29-1 and TRBJ1-2; a weak D match, TRBD1 (6 bases). The sequencing sample was made of CD4+ T cells from PBMCs. This TCR derives from a human donor with multiple sclerosis. CDR3 DNA sequence: TGCAGCGTGGCACGACAGGCGTCTGTCTATGGCTACACCTTC. The encoded protein is CSVARQASVYGYTF.